Each of the 15 T cell receptor beta chains below was sequenced from the same sample in a study of OX40 agonist ivuxolimab in advanced cancers. Method: immunoSEQ multiplex PCR; TCRdb's copy keeps in-frame clones and lacks some. In the table there are approximately 90,000 clones, 70% to 85% of which are singletons. The material sequenced was CD4+ or CD8+ T cells sorted from blood, taken in a trial of the OX40 agonist ivuxolimab. The receptor set was obtained from an adult with an advanced solid tumor such as melanoma, head and neck, liver or kidney cancer.

The sample holds a few counts of this clone. This chain connects TRBV19 to TRBJ2-1; D is perhaps TRBD2 (5 bases). The CDR3 has 14 residues. Germline values: CDR1 LNHDA, CDR2 SQIVND (reference sequence). V was pared by 10 bases and J by 4 bases, with 17 bases between. CDR3 nucleotide sequence: TGTGCCACTACGGAGACCCCGGGGTACAATGAGCAGTTCTTC. Amino acids: CATTETPGYNEQFF. Full variable domain (remainder filled in from reference TRBV19 and TRBJ2-1): DGGITQSPKYLFRKEGQNVTLSCEQNLNHDAMYWYRQDPGQGLRLIYYSQIVNDFQKGDIAEGYSVSREKKESFPLTVTSAQKNPTAFYLCATTETPGYNEQFFGPGTRLTVL.

This clone was counted a few times. The J gene is TRBJ2-2, the V gene TRBV25-1; 9 bases align to TRBD1. Germline CDR1 reads MGHDK; CDR2 reads SYGVNS. J lost 6 bases, V lost 5 bases, and 10 bases had no gene match. The CDR3 totals 16 residues. The CDR3 loop is CASSSDRGGSAGELFF. For the CDR3, the DNA is TGTGCCAGCAGTTCGGACAGGGGTGGTAGTGCCGGGGAGCTGTTTTTT.

This clone was seen only a few times. The chain carries TRBV19 and TRBJ1-2; no clear D gene. The CDR3 has 13 residues. V was shortened by 3 bases and J by 0 bases, with 5 bases between the two germline ends. From germline, CDR1 is LNHDA and CDR2 SQIVND (reference sequence). The DNA of the CDR3 is TGTGCCAGTAGTATCGAGACTAACTATGGCTACACCTTC. Amino acid sequence: CASSIETNYGYTF.

This clone was recorded only once. J is TRBJ1-1 and V is TRBV6-1; TRBD1 might be the D (5 bases). Trimming pared 4 bases from V and 10 bases from J, leaving 13 bases between. Germline assignment: CDR1 MNHNS and CDR2 SASEGT. The CDR3 is 12 amino acids. The CDR3 loop reads CASSVGTFTAFF. CDR3 nucleotide sequence: TGTGCCAGCAGTGTAGGGACTTTTACAGCTTTCTTT.

The chain couples TRBV28 to TRBJ2-3; a weak D match, TRBD1 (5 bases). The CDR3 covers 15 residues. Trimming took off 1 base at V and 0 bases at J, with 8 bases between the two ends. Germline V gene sequence: CDR1 MDHEN, CDR2 SYDVKM. In DNA, the CDR3 is TGTGCCAGCAGTTTATCACCAGGGAGCACAGATACGCAGTATTTT. It codes for CASSLSPGSTDTQYF.

This sequence joins TRBV7-9 and TRBJ2-5; D possibly corresponds to TRBD1 (6 bases). TRBJ2-7 explains the end of the DNA better; the J call may be wrong. The CDR3 extends over 12 amino acids. CDR1 is SEHNR and CDR2 is FQNEAQ in the germline V gene (reference sequence). CDR3 loop: CASSVTGNEQYF. As DNA, the CDR3 is TGTGCCAGCAGCGTCACAGGGAACGAGCAGTACTTC.

This sequence joins TRBV5-4 and TRBJ1-1, with D unclear. Looked up from germline, CDR1 is SGHNT and CDR2 is YYREEE (reference sequence). The CDR3 has 15 residues. The V gene lost 1 base and the J gene lost 1 base, with 11 bases spanning the gap. CDR3 nucleotide sequence: TGTGCCAGCAGCTTGATAGACCCAGCGAACACTGAAGCTTTCTTT. The encoded protein is CASSLIDPANTEAFF.

This chain links TRBV7-8 with TRBJ2-1; the D gene is possibly TRBD2 (5 bases). This CDR3 is 16 amino acids long. Trimming pared 5 bases from V and 1 base from J, leaving 15 bases between. CDR1 is SGHVS and CDR2 is FQNEAQ in the germline V gene. CDR3 amino acids: CASSPPGISSYNEQFF. In DNA form, the CDR3 reads TGTGCCAGCAGCCCCCCCGGGATCTCTTCCTACAATGAGCAGTTCTTC.

V gene TRBV27 combines with J gene TRBJ2-3, with D perhaps TRBD2 (6 bases). The CDR3 runs to 17 residues. Germline-derived CDR1 and CDR2 are MNHEY and SMNVEV (reference sequence). V shed 3 bases and J shed 2 bases, with 18 bases lying between them. The CDR3 bases are TGTGCCAGCAGTTTCCACCTCGGGAGAGATCCCACAGATACGCAGTATTTT. Its protein product is CASSFHLGRDPTDTQYF.

This CDR3 is CASSLRGMGNQPQHF. CDR3 DNA: TGTGCCAGCAGTTTGAGAGGGATGGGCAATCAGCCCCAGCATTTT. This chain links TRBV28 with TRBJ1-5, with D unclear. V was shortened by 3 bases and J by 2 bases, with 11 bases between the two germline ends. The germline V gene encodes CDR1 MDHEN and CDR2 SYDVKM. CDR3 size: 15 residues.

V usage is TRBV15 and J usage is TRBJ1-2; D not resolved. The V gene lost 1 base and the J gene lost 1 base, with 7 bases spanning the gap. CDR3 length: 14 amino acids. Germline assignment: CDR1 LNHNV and CDR2 YYDKDF (reference sequence). The CDR3 sequence is CATSRAGLNYGYTF. The CDR3 DNA sequence: TGTGCCACCAGCAGAGCCGGGCTTAACTATGGCTACACCTTC.

This chain links TRBV27 with TRBJ2-1; D may correspond to TRBD1 or TRBD2 (6 bases each). V lost 3 bases, J lost 2 bases, and 14 bases lay in between. This CDR3 comprises 16 residues. Germline V gene sequence: CDR1 MNHEY, CDR2 SMNVEV (reference sequence). The CDR3 loop is CASSFQERGAYNEQFF. The CDR3 nucleotides read TGTGCCAGCAGTTTTCAGGAAAGGGGGGCCTACAATGAGCAGTTCTTC.

The chain is built from TRBV6-1 and TRBJ2-7; D gene ambiguous. CDR3 length: 12 amino acids. Germline CDR1 reads MNHNS; CDR2 reads SASEGT. Trimming cost V 5 bases and J 2 bases, with 7 bases left between them. The CDR3 is CASSPRPYEQYF. The CDR3 DNA follows: TGTGCCAGCAGTCCTAGACCCTACGAGCAGTACTTC.

This chain connects TRBV4-1 to TRBJ2-1; the match to TRBD1 covers 8 bases. This CDR3 comprises 16 residues. The junction had 9 bases not matched to a gene; V was cut back by 2 bases and J by 6 bases. Germline values: CDR1 MGHRA, CDR2 YSYEKL. CDR3 coding DNA: TGCGCCAGCAGCCAATCTACGGACAGGGACCTCAATGAGCAGTTCTTC. It yields the protein CASSQSTDRDLNEQFF.

The chain combines TRBV5-1 with TRBJ2-4, with 16 positions matching TRBD2. V shed 4 bases, J shed 1 base, and the junction held 11 bases outside the gene matches. The CDR3 is made up of 20 amino acids. The germline CDR1 and CDR2 sequences are SGHRS and YFSETQ. CDR3 nucleotides: TGCGCCAGCAGCAATCGGGGACTAGCGGGAGGGGTAAAGGCCAAAAACATTCAGTACTTC. This gives the protein CASSNRGLAGGVKAKNIQYF.